Listed below are T cell receptor beta chains from one sample, sequenced in a study of graft-versus-host responses after intestinal transplantation. These receptors' antigens are unknown. Here immunoSEQ multiplex PCR was the method, and the copy in TCRdb shows in-frame clones only, minus some. Of 150,000 or so clones detected, 80% to 95% appear once; the ten largest clones hold 0.15% to 0.2%. This specimen was unstimulated CD4+ T cells sorted from spleen or lymph node cells, taken before intestinal transplant. Receptors originate from a human donor who received an intestinal transplant. Each CDR3 is given with its conserved first and last residue. Fields, in order: CDR3 DNA, CDR3 protein, J gene, V gene, D gene, clone size. The D gene is left open where the match is weak. Size is stated for part of the rows, as once, few or many counts, or as a class when the clone is expanded.

CDR3 DNA: TGTGCCATCAGACCCGGACTAGACTTCTCCTACAATGAGCAGTTCTTC
CDR3 protein: CAIRPGLDFSYNEQFF
J gene: TRBJ2-1
V gene: TRBV10-3
D gene: TRBD2
clone size: -

CDR3 DNA: TGTGCCAGCAGCGCTGGTTGGGGTAACACTGAAGCTTTCTTT
CDR3 protein: CASSAGWGNTEAFF
J gene: TRBJ1-1
V gene: TRBV11-3
D gene: -
clone size: -

CDR3 DNA: TGCGCCAGCAGCCAACTTCCAGTAAGCGACGAGCAGTACTTC
CDR3 protein: CASSQLPVSDEQYF
J gene: TRBJ2-7
V gene: TRBV4-1
D gene: -
clone size: -

CDR3 DNA: TGTGCCAGCAGCTTAAGGCGGAACGTAAACAACCGAAATTACAATGAGCAGTTCTTC
CDR3 protein: CASSLRRNVNNRNYNEQFF
J gene: TRBJ2-1
V gene: TRBV11-2
D gene: -
clone size: -

CDR3 DNA: TGTGCCAGCAGTTACGGGCGGGATGGCACAGATACGCAGTATTTT
CDR3 protein: CASSYGRDGTDTQYF
J gene: TRBJ2-3
V gene: TRBV6-5
D gene: -
clone size: -

CDR3 DNA: TGTGCCAGCAGGCCCCAACAGGGGGTGAATCAGCCCCAGCATTTT
CDR3 protein: CASRPQQGVNQPQHF
J gene: TRBJ1-5
V gene: TRBV6-1
D gene: TRBD1
clone size: -

CDR3 DNA: TGTGCCAGCAACCCTAGCGGGAGCTCCTACAATGAGCAGTTCTTC
CDR3 protein: CASNPSGSSYNEQFF
J gene: TRBJ2-1
V gene: TRBV11-2
D gene: TRBD2
clone size: -

CDR3 DNA: TGTGCCAGCAGTGACATCTCCTACGAGCAGTACTTC
CDR3 protein: CASSDISYEQYF
J gene: TRBJ2-7
V gene: TRBV6-1
D gene: -
clone size: -

CDR3 DNA: TGTGCCACCGGGGGGGGAGGAGGAGAGACCCAGTACTTC
CDR3 protein: CATGGGGGETQYF
J gene: TRBJ2-5
V gene: TRBV19
D gene: TRBD2
clone size: few

CDR3 DNA: TGCGCCAGCAGCTTGGGACAGACTAGCGGGAGCTACGAGCAGTACTTC
CDR3 protein: CASSLGQTSGSYEQYF
J gene: TRBJ2-7
V gene: TRBV5-1
D gene: TRBD2
clone size: -

CDR3 DNA: TGTGCCAGCAGGACCGGGGGGTGGGAGACCCAGTACTTC
CDR3 protein: CASRTGGWETQYF
J gene: TRBJ2-5
V gene: TRBV28
D gene: TRBD2
clone size: -

CDR3 DNA: TGTGCCAGCAGCTTAGCGGGCTTTGATGAGCAGTTCTTC
CDR3 protein: CASSLAGFDEQFF
J gene: TRBJ2-1
V gene: TRBV7-2
D gene: -
clone size: -

CDR3 DNA: TGTGCCAGCAGTTTAAGGACTAGCGGGAGGAATGAGCAGTTCTTC
CDR3 protein: CASSLRTSGRNEQFF
J gene: TRBJ2-1
V gene: TRBV28
D gene: TRBD2
clone size: -

CDR3 DNA: TGTGCCAGCAGCCCCTTCAGGGGATACTCCTACGAGCAGTACTTC
CDR3 protein: CASSPFRGYSYEQYF
J gene: TRBJ2-7
V gene: TRBV7-8
D gene: -
clone size: -

CDR3 DNA: TGTGCCAGCAGCTTGGCCCGAAATCAGCCCCAGCATTTT
CDR3 protein: CASSLARNQPQHF
J gene: TRBJ1-5
V gene: TRBV11-2
D gene: -
clone size: once

CDR3 DNA: TGTGCCAGCAGCGTAGCTGGGAGTATGGGAGGCTACACCTTC
CDR3 protein: CASSVAGSMGGYTF
J gene: TRBJ1-2
V gene: TRBV9
D gene: -
clone size: -

CDR3 DNA: TGTGCCAGCAGCTTAGATCCGGCCGGCTCGGTCTTTGGCTACACCTTC
CDR3 protein: CASSLDPAGSVFGYTF
J gene: TRBJ1-2
V gene: TRBV7-8
D gene: -
clone size: -

CDR3 DNA: TGTGCCAGCAGTTTATCCGGGACTGCTGGAAACACCATATATTTT
CDR3 protein: CASSLSGTAGNTIYF
J gene: TRBJ1-3
V gene: TRBV28
D gene: -
clone size: -

CDR3 DNA: TGTGCCAGTAAGGGGACAGAAGGAAACACCATATATTTT
CDR3 protein: CASKGTEGNTIYF
J gene: TRBJ1-3
V gene: TRBV19
D gene: TRBD1
clone size: few

CDR3 DNA: TGCGCCAGCAGCTTGTTGGGACTAGAAAACAATGAGCAGTTCTTC
CDR3 protein: CASSLLGLENNEQFF
J gene: TRBJ2-1
V gene: TRBV5-1
D gene: TRBD2
clone size: -

CDR3 DNA: TGTGCCAGCAGCTTGGGGGGCTCGGCTGGAAACACCATATATTTT
CDR3 protein: CASSLGGSAGNTIYF
J gene: TRBJ1-3
V gene: TRBV5-6
D gene: -
clone size: few

CDR3 DNA: TGCGCCAGCATCTTGGAAGGAGGAGGGTTGCCAGATACGCAGTATTTT
CDR3 protein: CASILEGGGLPDTQYF
J gene: TRBJ2-3
V gene: TRBV5-1
D gene: -
clone size: -

CDR3 DNA: TGTGCCAGCAGATGGGGACAGGGTGAGACCGGGGAGCTGTTTTTT
CDR3 protein: CASRWGQGETGELFF
J gene: TRBJ2-2
V gene: TRBV2
D gene: TRBD1
clone size: once

CDR3 DNA: TGTGCCAGCAGTGAAGCGGGACAGATTTATGGCTACACCTTC
CDR3 protein: CASSEAGQIYGYTF
J gene: TRBJ1-2
V gene: TRBV6-1
D gene: TRBD1
clone size: -

CDR3 DNA: TGTGCCAGCAGCGCAGCCCCAACAGGGAGCGAGCAGTACTTC
CDR3 protein: CASSAAPTGSEQYF
J gene: TRBJ2-7
V gene: TRBV11-2
D gene: -
clone size: -

CDR3 DNA: TGTGCCAGCAGCTTGTTCGGGACAGACATCTATGGCTACACCTTC
CDR3 protein: CASSLFGTDIYGYTF
J gene: TRBJ1-2
V gene: TRBV5-6
D gene: TRBD1
clone size: -

CDR3 DNA: TGTGCCATCAGTATTACCAGGGATTACAATGAGCAGTTCTTC
CDR3 protein: CAISITRDYNEQFF
J gene: TRBJ2-1
V gene: TRBV10-3
D gene: -
clone size: -

CDR3 DNA: TGTGCCACCGGGACAGACCCATTTGCCGGCTACACCTTC
CDR3 protein: CATGTDPFAGYTF
J gene: TRBJ1-2
V gene: TRBV10-3
D gene: TRBD1
clone size: -

CDR3 DNA: TGTGCCAGCAGTTACGTGGGGAGGAGGAAGACTGAAGCTTTCTTT
CDR3 protein: CASSYVGRRKTEAFF
J gene: TRBJ1-1
V gene: TRBV6-5
D gene: -
clone size: few

CDR3 DNA: TGTGCCAGCAGAGAGAACAATCAGCCCCAGCATTTT
CDR3 protein: CASRENNQPQHF
J gene: TRBJ1-5
V gene: TRBV28
D gene: -
clone size: -

CDR3 DNA: TGTGCCACCAGCCTGGGACAGAGCTCCTACGAGCAGTACTTC
CDR3 protein: CATSLGQSSYEQYF
J gene: TRBJ2-7
V gene: TRBV15
D gene: TRBD1
clone size: -

CDR3 DNA: TGCGCCAGCAGCTCCGCCTACGAGCAGTACTTC
CDR3 protein: CASSSAYEQYF
J gene: TRBJ2-7
V gene: TRBV5-1
D gene: -
clone size: once

CDR3 DNA: TGTGCCAGTAGTATAGCGGGGACACTCCTAAACACTGAAGCTTTCTTT
CDR3 protein: CASSIAGTLLNTEAFF
J gene: TRBJ1-1
V gene: TRBV19
D gene: -
clone size: -

CDR3 DNA: TGCGCCAGCAGTGAGTCTCGCGTCGGCGCTTCACCCCTCCACTTT
CDR3 protein: CASSESRVGASPLHF
J gene: TRBJ1-6
V gene: TRBV10-1
D gene: -
clone size: -

CDR3 DNA: TGTGCCAGTAGTAGATCGACGGGAGAGGGCTACGAGCAGTACTTC
CDR3 protein: CASSRSTGEGYEQYF
J gene: TRBJ2-7
V gene: TRBV19
D gene: -
clone size: -

CDR3 DNA: TGTGCCAGCAGCCAATCCCTGAACACTGAAGCTTTCTTT
CDR3 protein: CASSQSLNTEAFF
J gene: TRBJ1-1
V gene: TRBV16
D gene: -
clone size: -

CDR3 DNA: TGTGCCAGCAGCTTAGGCGGGACTTTGGGGAAAGAGACCCAGTACTTC
CDR3 protein: CASSLGGTLGKETQYF
J gene: TRBJ2-5
V gene: TRBV7-8
D gene: -
clone size: -

CDR3 DNA: TGTGCCAGAATCACGGTCACAAACACCGGGGAGCTGTTTTTT
CDR3 protein: CARITVTNTGELFF
J gene: TRBJ2-2
V gene: TRBV5-3
D gene: -
clone size: -

CDR3 DNA: TGTGCCAGCAGTGCTCAAGGGTCCTCTTCCCAGGCCGAGCAGTACTTC
CDR3 protein: CASSAQGSSSQAEQYF
J gene: TRBJ2-7
V gene: TRBV6-4
D gene: -
clone size: -

CDR3 DNA: TGTGCCACGCGAGGGGGCTATGAGACCCAGTACTTC
CDR3 protein: CATRGGYETQYF
J gene: TRBJ2-5
V gene: TRBV19
D gene: TRBD1
clone size: -

CDR3 DNA: TGTGCCAGTAGTATAGACAACTCTGGAAACACCATATATTTT
CDR3 protein: CASSIDNSGNTIYF
J gene: TRBJ1-3
V gene: TRBV19
D gene: -
clone size: few

CDR3 DNA: TGCGCCAGCAGCGTCGGACAGGGAAACACAGATACGCAGTATTTT
CDR3 protein: CASSVGQGNTDTQYF
J gene: TRBJ2-3
V gene: TRBV5-1
D gene: TRBD1
clone size: once

CDR3 DNA: TGTGCCAGCAGCTTACGGCTAGCGGGAGATAAGTACTTC
CDR3 protein: CASSLRLAGDKYF
J gene: TRBJ2-7
V gene: TRBV7-9
D gene: TRBD2
clone size: -

CDR3 DNA: TGTGCCAGCTCACCACGTCCCGGGACAGGGAGCGATGAGCAGTTCTTC
CDR3 protein: CASSPRPGTGSDEQFF
J gene: TRBJ2-1
V gene: TRBV18
D gene: TRBD1
clone size: -

CDR3 DNA: TGTGCCAGCAGTTGGGCCCTGAACACTGAAGCTTTCTTT
CDR3 protein: CASSWALNTEAFF
J gene: TRBJ1-1
V gene: TRBV27
D gene: -
clone size: -

CDR3 DNA: TGTGCCAGCAGTTCCCCCGGTAATGAGGTTCGGGAGACCCAGTACTTC
CDR3 protein: CASSSPGNEVRETQYF
J gene: TRBJ2-5
V gene: TRBV28
D gene: -
clone size: -

CDR3 DNA: TGTGCCAGCAGTTTATCATGGAGCTCCTACAATGAGCAGTTCTTC
CDR3 protein: CASSLSWSSYNEQFF
J gene: TRBJ2-1
V gene: TRBV28
D gene: -
clone size: -

CDR3 DNA: TGTGCCAGCAGCAAAGGCGGGGCAGGTAAAGCCAATAGCTATGGCTACACCTTC
CDR3 protein: CASSKGGAGKANSYGYTF
J gene: TRBJ1-2
V gene: TRBV18
D gene: -
clone size: -

CDR3 DNA: TGTGCCAGCAATTTCCAGGGAGCTAACTATGGCTACACCTTC
CDR3 protein: CASNFQGANYGYTF
J gene: TRBJ1-2
V gene: TRBV2
D gene: -
clone size: -

CDR3 DNA: TGTGCCAGCAGTAGGACAGGGGTCCTCTATGGCTACACCTTC
CDR3 protein: CASSRTGVLYGYTF
J gene: TRBJ1-2
V gene: TRBV27
D gene: TRBD1
clone size: -

CDR3 DNA: TGTGCCAGCAGCGTAACTGGGGACGTAGGAAACACCATATATTTT
CDR3 protein: CASSVTGDVGNTIYF
J gene: TRBJ1-3
V gene: TRBV9
D gene: -
clone size: -

CDR3 DNA: TGTGCCAGCAGACGGACAGGGTCGAATGAGCAGTTCTTC
CDR3 protein: CASRRTGSNEQFF
J gene: TRBJ2-1
V gene: TRBV11-2
D gene: TRBD1
clone size: -

CDR3 DNA: TGTGCCAGCAGATGGGCGGGAAAACCCTACGAGCAGTACTTC
CDR3 protein: CASRWAGKPYEQYF
J gene: TRBJ2-7
V gene: TRBV6-5
D gene: -
clone size: -

CDR3 DNA: TGTGCCAGCAGCTTAGTTTCTAGCGGGACTGGGACCCAGTACTTC
CDR3 protein: CASSLVSSGTGTQYF
J gene: TRBJ2-5
V gene: TRBV7-8
D gene: TRBD2
clone size: -

CDR3 DNA: TGTGCCAGCAGCTCCCCGAACAGGGGTGGCTACACCTTC
CDR3 protein: CASSSPNRGGYTF
J gene: TRBJ1-2
V gene: TRBV27
D gene: TRBD1
clone size: -

CDR3 DNA: TGTGCCAGCAGCCAAGTAGGCCCCCTAGCGGGGCCCACCGGGGAGCTGTTTTTT
CDR3 protein: CASSQVGPLAGPTGELFF
J gene: TRBJ2-2
V gene: TRBV4-2
D gene: TRBD2
clone size: -

CDR3 DNA: TGTGCCAGCCGGGGGGCAAGCACAGATACGCAGTATTTT
CDR3 protein: CASRGASTDTQYF
J gene: TRBJ2-3
V gene: TRBV9
D gene: -
clone size: -